Detailed here is one T cell receptor beta chain. Germline CDR1 is SGHTS and CDR2 is YDEGEE. The CDR3 contains 15 residues. Losses at the gene ends were 1 base for V and 4 bases for J; bases not matched to a gene: 7. The entry originates in a study of blood T cell repertoires in COVID-19. The wider study: Samples of COVID-19 (acute and convalescent) were obtained from the United States, Italy and Spain.

The table came from immunoSEQ multiplex PCR; TCRdb's copy has only in-frame clones and leaves some out. This table holds about 74,000 clones, 90% found once. Sequenced sample: peripheral blood. The rearrangement links TRBV5-8 to TRBJ2-5; 7 positions agree with TRBD1. This TCR was recovered from a man between 50 and 59 years old with acute or convalescent COVID-19. The CDR3: CASSLLRGPSETQYF. CDR3 DNA: TGTGCCAGCAGCTTGTTGAGGGGGCCGTCAGAGACCCAGTACTTC.